Listed below are T cell receptor beta chains from one sample, sequenced in a study of control samples from healthy donors and cancer patients. The data were produced by immunoSEQ multiplex PCR, yet TCRdb's version contains in-frame clones alone and is incomplete. This sample has roughly 80,000 clones, with around 92% found just once. Source material: blood. These receptors were collected from a woman aged 60 to 75 in good health. Both conserved end residues are trimmed from each CDR3.

v_gene	j_gene	CDR3aa
TRBV3-1/TRBV3-2	TRBJ1-1	ASSHAAEAF
TRBV7-9	TRBJ2-1	ASSLQGSYNEQF
TRBV30	TRBJ1-2	AGRMVYGYT
TRBV7-9	TRBJ2-1	ASSLGSGRVNEQF
TRBV5-1	TRBJ2-1	ASSLAPAGGIIVQF
TRBV6-5	TRBJ2-7	ASSSYLPEQY
TRBV5-4	TRBJ2-2	ASKTIAGAGELF
TRBV5-6	TRBJ2-1	ASSPSGTSNEQF
TRBV9	TRBJ2-7	ASSVGASGSSYEQY
TRBV18	TRBJ1-1	ASSPLRAGYTEAF
TRBV9	TRBJ2-6	ASSARTGLSGANVLT
TRBV9	TRBJ1-6	ASSPNAGSPLH
TRBV29-1	TRBJ2-7	SVEDLWGNEQY
TRBV30	TRBJ1-1	AWQRQGGTEAF
TRBV4-2	TRBJ2-7	ASSQGAGSLDERY
TRBV27	TRBJ2-1	ASSLSRDPPYNEQF
TRBV19	TRBJ2-1	ASSKGTSGRLLYNEQF